This record looks at one T cell receptor (beta chain) sequence and its context. This sample was included in a study of blood T cell repertoires in COVID-19. Study background: Acute and convalescent COVID-19 samples came from the United States, Italy and Spain. T cells, B-cell-depleted T cells, or PBMCs supplied cDNA or gDNA.

Per the study methods: For nucleated cells, counts were estimated from reference gene primer amplification. Repertoires were generated with immunoSEQ multiplex PCR, while TCRdb's copy carries only in-frame clones and drops some. The DNA gave D and trimming, while V, J and clone size come from that table. Found here are 250,000 to 350,000 clones, 84% of them singletons; the top ten hold roughly 1.5%. The Seattle patients, enrolled during active infection, were followed longitudinally. Germline lookup yields CDR1 SGHRS and CDR2 YFSETQ. The trim removed 0 bases at V and 2 bases at J, leaving 2 bases unmatched. CDR3 length equals 14 residues.

What was sequenced was peripheral blood. This sequence joins TRBV5-1 and TRBJ2-7, with 7 bases aligning to TRBD2. The clonotype comes from a human donor with COVID-19, enrolled during active disease. The donor label of this sample is uncertain. The CDR3: CASSLVGLAYEQYF. Here the CDR3 DNA reads TGCGCCAGCAGCTTGGTTGGACTAGCCTACGAGCAGTACTTC.